This entry lists 24 T cell receptor beta chains sequenced from one sample in a study of T cell repertoires in cytomegalovirus infection. One entry per CDR3 protein, called by TCRdb with MiXCR from the reads. The profile covers some 350,000 distinct CDR3 sequences, with 15% to 20% appearing a single time and approximately 10% taken by the ten largest. The source material was PBMCs. These receptor sequences come from a human donor in good health (CMV status not recorded). Some clones in this sample may be carry-over from other donors' samples.

This chain links TRBV20-1 with TRBJ2-7; 7 nucleotides line up with TRBD1. The CDR3 is 16 residues long. The V segment lost 0 bases and the J segment 5 bases; nucleotides outside the gene matches: 13. Germline V lookup: CDR1 DFQATT, CDR2 SNEGSKA (reference sequence). Here the CDR3 reads CSARDLRQGILDEQYF. The DNA for the CDR3 is TGCAGTGCTAGAGATCTACGACAGGGAATACTAGACGAGCAGTACTTC.

The chain joins TRBV6-5 to TRBJ2-3; the match to TRBD2 covers 8 bases. CDR3 length: 14 residues. V was clipped by 5 bases and J by 11 bases; unmatched bases: 12. The germline V gene has CDR1 MNHEY and CDR2 SVGAGI. CDR3 in DNA: TGTGCCAGCAGTAGGACGGGAGGGCCGTCCGGGCAGTATTTT. This encodes CASSRTGGPSGQYF.

This clonotype has a count of ten or more. This chain links TRBV10-3 with TRBJ1-2; D call uncertain. The CDR3 is made up of 13 amino acids. The V gene lost 3 bases and the J gene lost 2 bases, with 7 bases spanning the gap. Per the germline V gene, CDR1 is ENHRY and CDR2 is SYGVKD. This chain's CDR3 is CAISEIGNYGYTF. For the CDR3, the DNA is TGTGCCATCAGTGAAATAGGGAACTATGGCTACACCTTC.

This clonotype has a count of ten or more. This chain links TRBV7-2 with TRBJ1-2; no clear D gene. Trimming pared 5 bases from V and 4 bases from J, leaving 11 bases between. Germline V gene data show CDR1 as SGHTA and CDR2 as FQGNSA. The CDR3 length is 13 residues. The CDR3 coding sequence is TGTGCCAGCAGCCGGATGGTTGGCTATGGCTACACCTTC. Protein product: CASSRMVGYGYTF.

The gene calls are TRBV18 and TRBJ1-2; 7 nucleotides align to TRBD1. The V gene end was trimmed by 6 bases and the J gene end by 4 bases; junction bases not matched to a gene: 11. From germline, CDR1 is KGHSH and CDR2 LQKENI. The CDR3 has 15 amino acids. CDR3 in DNA: TGTGCCAGCTCGGAAAACGGACAGGAAGTCTATGGCTACACCTTC. Amino acids: CASSENGQEVYGYTF.

This clonotype was counted at least ten times. The chain has TRBV7-9 and TRBJ1-1; 7 nucleotides align to TRBD1. CDR3 length: 14 residues. J gave up 10 bases and V 6 bases, and 14 bases lay outside the gene matches. Germline values: CDR1 SEHNR, CDR2 FQNEAQ (reference sequence). CDR3 bases: TGTGCCAGCAGAGAAACAGGGGCGACCGTACCAGCTTTCTTT. As protein: CASRETGATVPAFF.

The CDR3 loop reads CAISESRPGRGYTF. The CDR3 DNA reads as TGTGCCATCAGTGAGTCGAGGCCGGGACGAGGCTACACCTTC. The chain employs TRBV10-3 and TRBJ1-2; a possible D gene is TRBD1 (5 bases). Germline V gives CDR1 ENHRY, CDR2 SYGVKD. Deletions cut 0 bases from V and 8 bases from J, with 13 bases between. CDR3 length: 14 amino acids.

The table lists this clonotype with many counts. The chain is built from TRBV12-3 or TRBV12-4 and TRBJ2-7, with 7 positions matching TRBD1. The ends lost 6 bases at V and 13 bases at J; junction bases unmatched: 9. This CDR3 comprises 11 residues. The CDR3 protein is CASSRTGQLYF. Here the CDR3 DNA reads TGTGCCAGCAGCCGAACGGGACAGCTCTACTTC.

In its sample, this clonotype was seen a few times. The chain employs TRBV9 and TRBJ2-1; D is unclear. This CDR3 region has 15 residues. CDR1 and CDR2 from the germline V gene are SGDLS and YYNGEE. V was cut by 0 bases and J by 5 bases, with 12 bases left in between. The CDR3 protein is CASSVGGSEHNEQFF. Here the CDR3 DNA reads TGTGCCAGCAGCGTAGGTGGAAGCGAACACAATGAGCAGTTCTTC.

The chain carries TRBV10-3 and TRBJ2-7; the D gene is possibly TRBD2 (5 bases). The germline V and J ends were trimmed by 2 bases and 7 bases, with 6 bases remaining between them. Looked up from germline, CDR1 is ENHRY and CDR2 is SYGVKD. The CDR3 runs to 11 residues. The CDR3 DNA sequence: TGTGCCATCAGTGAGCGGAGGGAGCAGTACTTC. It specifies CAISERREQYF.

This clonotype was counted ten times or more. The chain employs TRBV7-6 and TRBJ2-7; D gene unclear. V was clipped by 3 bases and J by 4 bases, with 10 bases between them. Germline-derived CDR1 and CDR2 are SGHVS and FNYEAQ. This CDR3 contains 13 residues. The CDR3 here is CASSFGQLYEQYF. CDR3 nucleotides: TGTGCCAGCAGCTTTGGCCAACTTTACGAGCAGTACTTC.

The chain links TRBV7-9 to TRBJ1-6; D is undetermined. This CDR3 has 16 residues. Germline V gene sequence: CDR1 SEHNR, CDR2 FQNEAQ (reference sequence). Deletions cut 6 bases from V and 5 bases from J, with 17 bases between. CDR3 sequence reads: CASRPGIQKDNSPLHF. DNA of the CDR3: TGTGCCAGCAGACCAGGCATCCAGAAAGATAATTCACCCCTCCACTTT.

This clonotype was detected only a few times. The rearrangement uses TRBV2 and TRBJ2-1; the match to TRBD2 covers 13 bases. The CDR3 has 15 amino acids. Unmatched junction bases numbered 10, after V lost 8 bases and J lost 9 bases. CDR1 is SNHLY, CDR2 FYNNEI, per germline. The CDR3 reads CASGVGTSGIGEQFF. The DNA for the CDR3 is TGTGCCAGCGGAGTAGGGACTAGCGGGATTGGTGAGCAGTTCTTC. Full variable domain (rest looked up from reference TRBV2 and TRBJ2-1): EPEVTQTPSHQVTQMGQEVILRCVPISNHLYFYWYRQILGQKVEFLVSFYNNEISEKSEIFDDQFSVERPDGSNFTLKIRSTKLEDSAMYFCASGVGTSGIGEQFFGPGTRLTVL.

The rearrangement joins TRBV6-2 or TRBV6-3 to TRBJ2-5; tentative D call: TRBD2 (6 bases). V was cut by 2 bases and J by 10 bases, with 8 bases left in between. From germline, CDR1 is MNHEY and CDR2 SVGEGT. The CDR3 sequence is 11 residues long. The DNA of the CDR3 is TGTGCCAGCAGTTACGAAGCGGGCCAGTACTTC. Amino acid sequence: CASSYEAGQYF.

Comment on this clonotype: It may be a read error: a sequence one base away is much more abundant. This chain connects TRBV12-3 or TRBV12-4 to TRBJ2-3; the D gene is possibly TRBD2 (7 bases). The CDR3 is made up of 15 amino acids. The CDR3 protein is CPSSLGGGPTDTQYF. CDR3 sequence (DNA): TGTCCCAGCAGTTTGGGGGGGGGCCCCACAGATACGCAGTATTTT.

This clonotype was recorded many times. The J gene is TRBJ2-5, the V gene TRBV7-9; TRBD2 is a possible D gene (6 bases). Per the germline V gene, CDR1 is SEHNR and CDR2 is FQNEAQ (reference sequence). Between the trimmed V and J ends, which lost 6 bases and 1 base, there was a span of 12 bases. This CDR3 has 14 amino acids. The CDR3 sequence: CASRIGGSQETQYF. Here the CDR3 DNA reads TGTGCCAGCAGAATTGGGGGGTCCCAAGAGACCCAGTACTTC. Complete variable domain (other parts from reference TRBV7-9 and TRBJ2-5): DTGVSQNPRHKITKRGQNVTFRCDPISEHNRLYWYRQTLGQGPEFLTYFQNEAQLEKSRLLSDRFSAERPKGSFSTLEIQRTEQGDSAMYLCASRIGGSQETQYFGPGTRLLVL.

The V and J genes are TRBV12-3 or TRBV12-4 and TRBJ2-5, with D perhaps TRBD2 (6 bases). V dropped 7 bases and J dropped 7 bases, with 13 bases sitting between them. The length of the CDR3 is 12 residues. DNA of the CDR3: TGTGCCAGCACCGGCGGGGTCGGGACCCAGTACTTC. It specifies CASTGGVGTQYF.

The genes are TRBV4-3 and TRBJ2-2; D remains ambiguous. Germline CDR1 is LGHNA and CDR2 is YSLEER. Trimming took 0 bases from V and 6 from J, leaving 5 bases between them. CDR3 length: 13 residues. CDR3 sequence reads: CASSQELSGELFF. Here the CDR3 DNA reads TGCGCCAGCAGCCAAGAGTTGTCCGGGGAGCTGTTTTTT.

This rearrangement joins TRBV19 to TRBJ2-5, with 7 bases lining up with TRBD2. The ends lost 2 bases at V and 5 bases at J; junction bases unmatched: 11. Looked up from germline, CDR1 is LNHDA and CDR2 is SQIVND (reference sequence). The CDR3 covers 16 residues. CDR3 protein: CASSIRPSGAGETQYF. The CDR3 nucleotides read TGTGCCAGTAGTATACGACCAAGCGGGGCCGGCGAGACCCAGTACTTC.

This clonotype occurred many times. This chain uses TRBV7-9 with TRBJ2-7; possibly TRBD1 for D (5 bases). This CDR3 comprises 14 residues. The germline V and J ends were trimmed by 3 bases and 0 bases, with 9 bases remaining between them. Germline V gives CDR1 SEHNR, CDR2 FQNEAQ (reference sequence). This CDR3 is CASSFRQSSYEQYF. CDR3 in DNA: TGTGCCAGCAGCTTCCGACAGAGCTCCTACGAGCAGTACTTC.

This clonotype was counted only a few times. The genes are TRBV28 and TRBJ2-2, with unresolved D. CDR1 is MDHEN and CDR2 is SYDVKM in the germline V gene. This CDR3 comprises 13 residues. The V end lost 2 bases, the J end lost 1 base, and 2 bases lay between the germline ends. The CDR3 bases are TGTGCCAGCAGTTTACAGAACACCGGGGAGCTGTTTTTT. This sequence encodes CASSLQNTGELFF.

V usage is TRBV2 and J usage is TRBJ2-5; 7 positions match TRBD2. V was clipped by 7 bases and J by 5 bases; unmatched bases: 4. Germline V gives CDR1 SNHLY, CDR2 FYNNEI. CDR3 length: 12 amino acids. The CDR3, as DNA: TGTGCCAGCATGGCGGGGGAGGAGACCCAGTACTTC. Encoded protein: CASMAGEETQYF.

To note about this clonotype: One base away lies a much larger clone, so this may be a sequencing read error. The rearrangement links TRBV12-3 or TRBV12-4 to TRBJ2-7; 7 bases map to TRBD2. The CDR3 is 14 amino acids. The J segment lost 0 bases and the V segment lost 5 bases, leaving 4 bases of the junction unmatched. The CDR3 sequence is CASSHGTTSYEQYV. CDR3 sequence (DNA): TGTGCCAGCAGTCACGGGACTACCTCCTACGAGCAGTACGTC.

This rearrangement joins TRBV7-8 to TRBJ2-2, with 9 bases aligning to TRBD2. Germline CDR1 and CDR2: SGHVS and FQNEAQ. The V segment lost 6 bases and the J segment 1 base; nucleotides outside the gene matches: 6. The CDR3 sequence is 16 residues long. DNA for the CDR3: TGTGCCAGCAGTTCAAATAGCGGGAGGAACACCGGGGAGCTGTTTTTT. Translation: CASSSNSGRNTGELFF. Together with reference TRBV7-8 and TRBJ2-2, the CDR3 gives the full variable domain: GAGVSQSPRYKVAKRGQDVALRCDPISGHVSLFWYQQALGQGPEFLTYFQNEAQLDKSGLPSDRFFAERPEGSVSTLKIQRTQQEDSAVYLCASSSNSGRNTGELFFGEGSRLTVL.